This T cell receptor (beta chain) was captured by sequencing in a study of T cells after yellow fever vaccination (dated by TCRdb to the late 2010s). In terms of the full investigation: Libraries from fractions with low cell numbers were prepared with the SMART-Seq v4 Ultra Low Input RNA kit. To track T-cell clones before and after primary and booster YFV17D yellow fever vaccination, bulk TCR alpha and beta repertoires were sequenced longitudinally. The cohort comprised two healthy male donors, one aged 18 to 30 and one aged 30 to 40 years. Blood was collected at multiple timepoints before and after primary and secondary immunization, and bulk PBMC replicates and cell subsets were isolated.

The listed sequencing device is Illumina NovaSeq 6000. TCR cDNA was synthesized by 5'RACE template switching, which introduced a universal primer site and unique molecular identifiers. cDNA synthesis was primed from both the TCR alpha and TCR beta constant segments. Two PCR steps were used to amplify libraries, with sample barcodes and sequencing adapters being added in the second step. Sequencing of libraries was performed on Illumina HiSeq 2500 (2x100 bp) or NovaSeq (2x150 bp). As for how the authors treated the data: Demultiplexing of reads and collapsing into UMI consensus sequences were performed with MIGEC, and V(D)J alignment was carried out with MiXCR. Vaccine-responding clonotypes were identified with edgeR using replicate PBMC samples, with FDR below 0.01 and a log2 fold change above 5 up to day 15 being required. Each bulk clonotype received a CD4 or CD8 identity based on whether the sequenced CD4 or CD8 repertoire contained that clonotype at higher abundance. The raw public data were reprocessed by TCRdb itself: fastp quality trimming at Q25, MiXCR clonotype calling, in-frame beta chains only. Every CDR3 protein is listed once, alongside the most common genes and DNA of its rows. The V and J calls follow TCRdb's processing rather than the paper's. This sample comprises just over 250,000 distinct CDR3 sequences, about 5.2% of them detected only once. The top ten constitute 2.5% to 4% of the sample.

A remark on this clonotype: What this receptor recognizes is not known. Base qualities are not recorded, but no much larger clone differs from it by a single base.

Measured from the cysteine to the phenylalanine, the CDR3 is 16 residues long. This entry keeps only the CDR3 DNA: 48 bases, framed from base 1. Via the germline V gene, CDR1 is SGHRS and CDR2 YFSETQ. Trimmed from V: 3 bases; trimmed from J: 6 bases; junction bases lacking a gene match: 6. What the research found in general, with its limitations: The study included only two donors, which limits how far the findings can be generalized. Computational filtering was required because FACS-sorted repertoires could contain abundant contaminating clonotypes from the bulk population. After the booster, most of the clones that had expanded following primary vaccination were detected again (96% of CD4 and roughly nine tenths of CD8), which suggests that memory was broadly maintained. The secondary T-cell response was weaker than the primary response but faster, peaking on day 5 instead of day 15. A small fraction of clonotypes appeared in both the CD4 and CD8 compartments, likely as a result of convergent recombination.

The treatment or condition label corresponds to: live attenuated yellow fever vaccine strain. A standard Ficoll-Paque protocol was used to isolate PBMCs from peripheral blood. Dynabeads CD4 and CD8 positive selection kits were used to isolate CD4 and CD8 T-cell fractions. TriZol was used to extract RNA from bulk PBMCs, from CD4 and CD8 fractions, and from dextramer-positive and dextramer-negative fractions. Here the chain combines TRBV5-1 and TRBJ2-5; 15 nucleotides in the junction match TRBD2. The TCR comes from a man aged 18 to 30 who received the YFV17D yellow fever vaccine. Sequenced material: CD4+ T cells sorted from PBMCs, taken on the day of the yellow fever booster vaccination. The nucleotides are TGCGCCAGCAGCTCCTGGACTAGCGGGGGGGCAAAGACCCAGTACTTC. Its protein is CASSSWTSGGAKTQYF. Outside the CDR3, residues come from the reference TRBV5-1 and TRBJ2-5 proteins, so the full variable domain is: KAGVTQTPRYLIKTRGQQVTLSCSPISGHRSVSWYQQTPGQGLQFLFEYFSETQRNKGNFPGRFSGRQFSNSRSEMNVSTLELGDSALYLCASSSWTSGGAKTQYFGPGTRLLVL.